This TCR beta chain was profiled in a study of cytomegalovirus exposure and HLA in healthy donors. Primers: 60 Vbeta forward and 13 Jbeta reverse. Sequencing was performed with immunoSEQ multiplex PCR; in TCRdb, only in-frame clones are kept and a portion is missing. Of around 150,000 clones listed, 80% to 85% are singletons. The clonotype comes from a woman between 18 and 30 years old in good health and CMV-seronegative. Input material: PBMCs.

The CDR3 region has the DNA TGTGCCAGCAGTTTACAGGGGGAAACTGAAGCTTTCTTT. This encodes CASSLQGETEAFF. V is TRBV6-5 and J is TRBJ1-1; the match to TRBD1 covers 8 bases. Germline CDR1 is MNHEY and CDR2 is SVGAGI. With V trimmed by 4 bases and J by 5 bases, 3 bases remained unmatched. The CDR3 covers 13 residues.